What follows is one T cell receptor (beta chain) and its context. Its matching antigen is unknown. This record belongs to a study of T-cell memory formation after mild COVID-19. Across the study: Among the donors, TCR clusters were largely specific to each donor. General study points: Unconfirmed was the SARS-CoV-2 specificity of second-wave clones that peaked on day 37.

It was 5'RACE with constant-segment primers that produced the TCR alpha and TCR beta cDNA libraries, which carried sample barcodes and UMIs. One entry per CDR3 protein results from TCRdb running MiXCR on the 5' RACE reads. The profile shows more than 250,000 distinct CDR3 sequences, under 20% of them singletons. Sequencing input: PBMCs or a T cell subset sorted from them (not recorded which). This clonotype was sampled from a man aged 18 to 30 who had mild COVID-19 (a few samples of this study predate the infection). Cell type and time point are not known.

CDR3 bases: TGTGCCAGCAGCTTCGCGGGGGCCCACAATGAGCAGTTCTTC. Translated: CASSFAGAHNEQFF. The gene calls are TRBV7-2 and TRBJ2-1, with TRBD2 as a possible D gene (7 bases). The CDR3 extends over 14 amino acids. V lost 3 bases to trimming and J lost 5 bases, with 11 bases between them. Per the germline V gene, CDR1 is SGHTA and CDR2 is FQGNSA.